The 21 T cell receptor beta chains listed next were all sequenced from one sample in a study of shared clonotypes between healthy human individuals (dated by TCRdb to the early 2020s). To prepare the library, the immunoSEQ multiplex PCR assay was applied. Not all clones reach the TCRdb copy of this immuneACCESS table, which keeps in-frame sequences only. Checked studies attribute under half of the gap to unresolved V genes and leave the rest unexplained. Present in this sample are millions of clones, approximately 95% of which were seen just once. The leading ten clones occupy around 0.13% of the sample. The sequenced sample consisted of naive CD4+ T cells sorted from blood. This specimen's cell subset or site label, interpreted: CD45RA+ positively selected. The receptors originated from a man aged 18-30 years in good health.

The gene calls are TRBV19 and TRBJ1-2; 7 nucleotides line up with TRBD1. The junction had 4 bases not matched to a gene; V was cut back by 8 bases and J by 1 base. Germline CDR1 is LNHDA and CDR2 is SQIVND (reference sequence). CDR3 length equals 13 residues. The CDR3 sequence: CASEAGGNYGYTF. The CDR3, as DNA: TGTGCCAGTGAGGCAGGGGGTAACTATGGCTACACCTTC.

A remark on this clone: Since a much larger clone is just one base distant, this may be a read error. This sample also contains other DNA sequences that code for the same CDR3. V is TRBV18 and J is TRBJ1-2; tentatively, D is TRBD1 (6 bases). From germline, CDR1 is KGHSH and CDR2 LQKENI. The CDR3 is 15 amino acids. The CDR3 loop reads CASSPPAGTNYGYTF. The CDR3 coding sequence is TGTGCCAGCTCACCACCTGCTGGGACAAACTATGGGTACACCTTC.

This clone was picked up one time. In the same sample, other DNA sequences code for this CDR3. V is TRBV9 and J is TRBJ2-5; weak D call: TRBD2 (6 bases). Trimming cost V 0 bases and J 4 bases, with 10 bases left between them. The length of the CDR3 is 14 residues. Germline values: CDR1 SGDLS, CDR2 YYNGEE. As DNA, the CDR3 is TGTGCCAGCAGCGTAGATGGAGGGAGAGAGACCCAGTACTTC. It translates to CASSVDGGRETQYF.

The rearrangement uses TRBV10-3 and TRBJ2-2; TRBD2 aligns across 8 bases. The CDR3 length is 14 residues. Trimming took 8 bases from V and 4 from J; bases not matched to a gene: 6. The germline gives CDR1 ENHRY, CDR2 SYGVKD. The CDR3 bases are TGTGCCATCCTGAGCGGGAGCCTCACCGGGGAGCTGTTTTTT. Translating gives CAILSGSLTGELFF.

In nucleotides, the CDR3 is TGTGCCAGCAGCCAAAACAGGGGTGCTTCACCCCTCCACTTT. Translation: CASSQNRGASPLHF. The genes are TRBV14 and TRBJ1-6, with 7 positions matching TRBD1. The J segment lost 9 bases and the V segment lost 2 bases, leaving 4 bases of the junction unmatched. The CDR3 runs to 14 residues. Germline assignment: CDR1 SGHDN and CDR2 FVKESK.

With respect to this clone: A junction end diverges from the germline sequence, so it may reflect a read error. The genes are TRBV5-1 and TRBJ2-7; 7 bases align to TRBD1. The CDR3 length is 14 residues. Germline V CDR1 and CDR2: SGHRS, YFSETQ. CDR3 loop: CASRLGQPYSEQYF. The CDR3 region has the DNA TGCGCCAGCAGGTTGGGACAGCCCTACTCCGAGCAGTACTTC.

The chain uses TRBV28 and TRBJ1-2; D gene uncertain. Germline CDR1 reads MDHEN; CDR2 reads SYDVKM. Trimming cost V 10 bases and J 6 bases, with 18 bases left between them. The CDR3 spans 13 residues. The CDR3 spells CATRGGSMHGYTF. Here the CDR3 DNA reads TGTGCCACCCGGGGAGGGTCAATGCATGGCTACACCTTC.

V usage is TRBV30 and J usage is TRBJ1-2; D is possibly TRBD1 (5 bases). Trimming pared 0 bases from V and 1 base from J, leaving 15 bases between. This CDR3 is built from 16 residues. CDR1 GTSNPN and CDR2 SVGIG come from the germline V gene (reference sequence). The DNA for the CDR3 is TGTGCCTGGAGTGTACGTGGGCAGGGTCGTAACTATGGCTACACCTTC. It specifies CAWSVRGQGRNYGYTF.

This chain uses TRBV7-8 with TRBJ2-2, with TRBD1 matching 8 bases. This CDR3 is built from 16 residues. V was pared by 1 base and J by 0 bases, with 1 base of the junction left unmatched. Germline assignment: CDR1 SGHVS and CDR2 FQNEAQ. In nucleotides, the CDR3 is TGTGCCAGCAGCTTAGTGACAGGGGCGAACACCGGGGAGCTGTTTTTT. It yields the protein CASSLVTGANTGELFF.

V and J are TRBV7-7 and TRBJ1-3, with D unclear. From germline, CDR1 is SSHAT and CDR2 FNYEAQ (reference sequence). The length of the CDR3 is 14 residues. Trimming removed 1 base at V and 2 bases at J, with 6 bases between. CDR3 region: CASSLVGTGNTIYF. DNA of the CDR3: TGTGCCAGCAGCTTAGTAGGGACTGGAAACACCATATATTTT. Full variable domain (remainder filled in from reference TRBV7-7 and TRBJ1-3): GAGVSQSPRYKVTKRGQDVTLRCDPISSHATLYWYQQALGQGPEFLTYFNYEAQPDKSGLPSDRFSAERPEGSISTLTIQRTEQRDSAMYRCASSLVGTGNTIYFGEGSWLTVV.

V gene TRBV30 combines with J gene TRBJ1-1; D is possibly TRBD1 (5 bases). V lost 0 bases and J 1 base, leaving 9 bases between the germline ends. Germline V gene lookup returns CDR1 GTSNPN and CDR2 SVGIG (reference sequence). This CDR3 has 14 amino acids. The CDR3, as DNA: TGTGCCTGGAGTGTTGGCAGGGCGAACACTGAAGCTTTCTTT. The encoded protein is CAWSVGRANTEAFF.

This sequence joins TRBV30 and TRBJ1-1; 9 bases are shared with TRBD1. This CDR3 comprises 15 residues. The V gene end was trimmed by 6 bases and the J gene end by 1 base; junction bases not matched to a gene: 9. Germline CDR1 is GTSNPN and CDR2 is SVGIG (reference sequence). Here the CDR3 DNA reads TGTGCCTGCCGTCCCGGGACAGGGTGGAACACTGAAGCTTTCTTT. Amino acids: CACRPGTGWNTEAFF. Together with reference TRBV30 and TRBJ1-1, the CDR3 gives the full variable domain: SQTIHQWPATLVQPVGSPLSLECTVEGTSNPNLYWYRQAAGRGLQLLFYSVGIGQISSEVPQNLSASRPQDRQFILSSKKLLLSDSGFYLCACRPGTGWNTEAFFGQGTRLTVV.

V usage is TRBV19 and J usage is TRBJ1-5; possible D gene TRBD1, 6 bases. V lost 3 bases, J lost 8 bases, and 14 bases lay in between. The CDR3 runs to 14 residues. Germline CDR1 LNHDA, CDR2 SQIVND (reference sequence). CDR3 sequence reads: CASSISGAGEPQHF. In DNA form, the CDR3 reads TGTGCCAGTAGTATTTCAGGGGCCGGTGAGCCCCAGCATTTT. Full variable domain (rest looked up from reference TRBV19 and TRBJ1-5): DGGITQSPKYLFRKEGQNVTLSCEQNLNHDAMYWYRQDPGQGLRLIYYSQIVNDFQKGDIAEGYSVSREKKESFPLTVTSAQKNPTAFYLCASSISGAGEPQHFGDGTRLSIL.

Details on this clone: In the same sample, other DNA sequences code for this CDR3. The chain combines TRBV5-6 with TRBJ2-3, with D unresolved. CDR1 SGHDT and CDR2 YYEEEE come from the germline V gene. The CDR3 is 12 amino acids. Trimming removed 0 bases from V and 5 bases from J, with 4 bases in between. The CDR3 spells CASSLVGDTQYF. The DNA of the CDR3 is TGTGCCAGCAGCTTGGTGGGAGATACGCAGTATTTT.

The gene calls are TRBV5-1 and TRBJ1-3; D gene unclear. This CDR3 is built from 16 residues. Trimming removed 0 bases from V and 0 bases from J, with 10 bases in between. CDR1 and CDR2 (germline): SGHRS, YFSETQ. The CDR3: CASSLDLEASGNTIYF. CDR3 nucleotides: TGCGCCAGCAGCTTGGACCTTGAAGCCTCTGGAAACACCATATATTTT. The variable domain in full, completed from reference TRBV5-1 and TRBJ1-3, reads KAGVTQTPRYLIKTRGQQVTLSCSPISGHRSVSWYQQTPGQGLQFLFEYFSETQRNKGNFPGRFSGRQFSNSRSEMNVSTLELGDSALYLCASSLDLEASGNTIYFGEGSWLTVV.

This clone is a singleton in its sample. The chain uses TRBV6-1 and TRBJ1-1; 10 bases align to TRBD1. The CDR3 covers 15 residues. The V and J ends lost 4 bases and 11 bases, in that order; junction bases with no gene match: 13. Germline V gene data show CDR1 as MNHNS and CDR2 as SASEGT. The CDR3 sequence is CASSGELGQGRMAFF. The CDR3 DNA is TGTGCCAGCAGTGGCGAACTGGGACAGGGGAGGATGGCTTTCTTT.

The CDR3 sequence: CASSWGTGGYEQYF. CDR3 DNA: TGTGCCAGCAGCTGGGGGACAGGGGGCTACGAGCAGTACTTC. This sequence joins TRBV5-6 and TRBJ2-7, with TRBD1 identical over 11 bases. The CDR3 covers 14 residues. V trimming: 3 bases; J trimming: 3 bases; junction bases outside the gene matches: 2. Germline loops: CDR1 SGHDT, CDR2 YYEEEE.

Concerning this clone: Other nucleotide sequences from this sample produce the same CDR3. This chain links TRBV7-9 with TRBJ2-7; D unclear. Germline values: CDR1 SEHNR, CDR2 FQNEAQ (reference sequence). This CDR3 has 12 residues. The V end lost 1 base, the J end lost 3 bases, and 4 bases lay between the germline ends. CDR3 residues: CASSLVHYEQYF. As DNA, the CDR3 is TGTGCCAGCAGCTTAGTTCACTACGAGCAGTACTTC.

In this sample, this clone turned up a few times. The chain carries TRBV2 and TRBJ1-2, with D tentatively TRBD1 (6 bases). V was cut by 6 bases and J by 7 bases, with 15 bases left in between. Germline V gene lookup returns CDR1 SNHLY and CDR2 FYNNEI. The CDR3 is 13 residues long. The CDR3 loop reads CASRQGPGFGYTF. The CDR3 DNA reads as TGTGCCAGCAGACAGGGTCCCGGTTTTGGCTACACCTTC.

The chain employs TRBV9 and TRBJ2-1; 9 bases match TRBD2. CDR1 and CDR2 (germline): SGDLS, YYNGEE. The length of the CDR3 is 17 residues. V lost 3 bases to trimming and J lost 7 bases; unmatched junction nucleotides: 14. The CDR3: CASSASYGASGINEQFF. The CDR3 region has the DNA TGTGCCAGCAGCGCCTCCTATGGGGCTAGCGGGATTAATGAGCAGTTCTTC.

Remarks on this clone: Other DNA sequences of this sample code for an identical CDR3. The chain uses TRBV5-1 and TRBJ2-2, with D perhaps matching TRBD2 (5 bases). Trimming stripped 0 bases from V and 1 base from J, with 10 bases between. CDR1 is SGHRS and CDR2 is YFSETQ in the germline V gene. This CDR3 spans 16 amino acids. CDR3 in DNA: TGCGCCAGCAGCTTGGGACTACCAGAGAACACCGGGGAGCTGTTTTTT. Its translation is CASSLGLPENTGELFF.